A selection of T cell receptor beta chains follows, all from one sample in a study of control samples from healthy donors and cancer patients. Measured with immunoSEQ multiplex PCR; TCRdb has only the in-frame clones, and not every one. The sample gives about 160,000 clones, 70% to 90% of which show up once; 12% is in the top ten. Material for sequencing was blood. The receptors come from a man in his thirties or forties in good health. Both conserved end residues are part of each CDR3. A D gene is named only where the DNA matches it firmly. Some rows have no size entry. The others give once, few or many, or a class for an expanded clone.

-	-	TRBV7-2	TRBJ1-1	TGTGCCAGCAGCTTAGCTACAGGGAACACTGAAGCTTTCTTT	CASSLATGNTEAFF
-	-	TRBV28	TRBJ1-6	TGTGCCAGCAGTTTGAATCAGGGTAGGTCCCTCCACTTT	CASSLNQGRSLHF
-	-	TRBV3-1/TRBV3-2	TRBJ2-3	TGTGCCAGCAGCCCTACGATCAGTACAGATACGCAGTATTTT	CASSPTISTDTQYF
-	-	TRBV13	TRBJ2-1	TGTGCCAGCAGCTTAAATCGTCCAGGGAAGGATGAGCAGTTCTTC	CASSLNRPGKDEQFF
-	-	TRBV18	TRBJ2-2	TGTGCCAGCTCACCGGGGTTCACAGAAAACGGGGAGCTGTTTTTT	CASSPGFTENGELFF
-	-	TRBV28	TRBJ2-5	TGTGCCAGCTCCAAACCCGACAGGCAAGAGACCCAGTACTTC	CASSKPDRQETQYF
-	-	TRBV7-9	TRBJ1-5	TGTGCCAGCAGCTTAGAATCCAATCAGCCCCAGCATTTT	CASSLESNQPQHF
-	-	TRBV28	TRBJ2-7	TGTGTCAGCAGTTTGGACGTAAAGGAGCAGTACTTC	CVSSLDVKEQYF
-	many	TRBV12-3/TRBV12-4	TRBJ1-5	TGTGCCAGCAGTTTGAGGGACACCGCGAGGTCGCATTTT	CASSLRDTARSHF
-	-	TRBV4-1	TRBJ1-4	TGCGCCAGCAGCCAAGATCTCTCACTGTCGAACGAAAAACTGTTTTTT	CASSQDLSLSNEKLFF
-	-	TRBV5-5	TRBJ1-3	TGTGCCAGCAGCTTACAGGGAGACACCATATATTTT	CASSLQGDTIYF
-	-	TRBV18	TRBJ2-1	TGTGCCAGCTCACGAGGTAATAGCGAGGCCTACAATGAGCAGTTCTTC	CASSRGNSEAYNEQFF
TRBD1	-	TRBV5-1	TRBJ2-7	TGCGCCAGCAGCCCGGCACAGGGGATTTTATTAGTGGAGTCCTACGAGCAGTACTTC	CASSPAQGILLVESYEQYF
-	-	TRBV19	TRBJ2-2	TGTGCCAGTACCACAGGCGACGCGAACACCGGGGAGCTGTTTTTT	CASTTGDANTGELFF
-	-	TRBV29-1	TRBJ2-7	TGCAGCGCAACCTTACTAGCATCTTCCTACGAGCAGTACTTC	CSATLLASSYEQYF
-	few	TRBV10-3	TRBJ2-2	TGTGCCATCAGCGGGGGGACACCGAACACCGGGGAGCTGTTTTTT	CAISGGTPNTGELFF
TRBD2	-	TRBV9	TRBJ2-2	TGTGCCAGCAGCGCTAGACTAGCAGGAACCGGGGAGCTGTTTTTT	CASSARLAGTGELFF
-	-	TRBV12-2	TRBJ1-5	TGTGCAAGTCGCGCGCGCAGGGGTAGGGATCAGCCCCAGCATTTT	CASRARRGRDQPQHF
-	-	TRBV27	TRBJ1-5	TGTGCCAGCAGTTTTGGTCGGGGCGCGGGTCAGCCCCAGCATTTT	CASSFGRGAGQPQHF
-	-	TRBV7-9	TRBJ1-1	TGTGCCAGCAGCTCTGTGCGGGGCAGGGCGAGGCCTAATGAAGCTTTCTTT	CASSSVRGRARPNEAFF
-	-	TRBV25-1	TRBJ1-5	TGTGCCAGCAGTGAATCGGGGTGGAATAATCAGCCCCAGCATTTT	CASSESGWNNQPQHF
-	-	TRBV27	TRBJ1-2	TGTGCCAGCAGTTCACAGGTCACTAGGGGCTACACCTTC	CASSSQVTRGYTF
-	-	TRBV14	TRBJ1-2	TGTGCCAGCAGCCAAGAGGGGAAGGGACAAGGATCCGGCTACACCTTC	CASSQEGKGQGSGYTF
-	-	TRBV11-1	TRBJ1-1	TGTGCCAGCAGCCCACAGGGTTGGGTCCCTGAAGCTTTCTTT	CASSPQGWVPEAFF
TRBD2	once	TRBV7-2	TRBJ2-1	TGTGCCAGCAGCTGGGTAGTACTAGCGGCCAATGAGCAGTTCTTC	CASSWVVLAANEQFF
TRBD1	-	TRBV2	TRBJ2-1	TGTGCCAGCAGCTCGACAGGGAACGGCAATGAGCAGTTCTTC	CASSSTGNGNEQFF
-	-	TRBV5-3	TRBJ2-3	TGTGCCAGAAGCTTGTACCACCCTCTTAATGGCACAGATACGCAGTATTTT	CARSLYHPLNGTDTQYF
-	-	TRBV7-9	TRBJ1-1	TGTGCCAGCAGCTTAGGTGTGAGCACTGAAGCTTTCTTT	CASSLGVSTEAFF
-	-	TRBV19	TRBJ2-7	TGTGCCAGTAGTTACAGGGTGTCCTACGAGCAGTACTTC	CASSYRVSYEQYF
-	-	TRBV3-1/TRBV3-2	TRBJ2-3	TGTGCCAGCAGCCGCTCGGTCGATACGCAGTATTTT	CASSRSVDTQYF
TRBD2	-	TRBV6-6	TRBJ2-3	TGTGCCAGCAGTCCTCGGACTAGCGGGGGGGCAGATACGCAGTATTTT	CASSPRTSGGADTQYF
TRBD1	-	TRBV25-1	TRBJ1-1	TGTGCCAGCAGTGTTAATCCGGGACAGGGGAACACTGAAGCTTTCTTT	CASSVNPGQGNTEAFF
-	-	TRBV6-5	TRBJ1-2	TGTGCCAGCAGGGATGATAAGGGCTACACCTTC	CASRDDKGYTF
-	-	TRBV2	TRBJ1-5	TGTGCCAGCAGTGAAAGGACATTAGCTAGCAATCAGCCCCAGCATTTT	CASSERTLASNQPQHF
-	once	TRBV7-2	TRBJ2-1	TGTGCCAGCAGCTCATATAGCCGTGAGCAGTTCTTC	CASSSYSREQFF
-	-	TRBV27	TRBJ2-2	TGTGCCAGCAGTTTTAGGGTAGAGTGGGGACGGCCAAGGACCGGGGAGCTGTTTTTT	CASSFRVEWGRPRTGELFF
-	-	TRBV28	TRBJ1-2	TGTGCCAGCAGTTGGGGAGGGATCGACTATGGCTACACCTTC	CASSWGGIDYGYTF
-	-	TRBV15	TRBJ1-4	TGTGCCACCAGCAGAGACAGTGCAACTAATGAAAAACTGTTTTTT	CATSRDSATNEKLFF
-	-	TRBV7-2	TRBJ1-1	TGTGCCAGCAGCTTAGGGGTTGTCGGGCAGGAAGCTTTCTTT	CASSLGVVGQEAFF
-	-	TRBV19	TRBJ1-5	TGTGCCAGTAGTACCCCGGGAGGGGACCAGCCCCAGCATTTT	CASSTPGGDQPQHF
TRBD2	-	TRBV11-2	TRBJ2-1	TGTGCCAGCAGCCCTCTAGCGGGGGCCGTCTCCTACAATGAGCAGTTCTTC	CASSPLAGAVSYNEQFF
TRBD2	-	TRBV9	TRBJ2-7	TGTGCCAGCAGCGTAGGGGAGGGACGATCCTACGAGCAGTACTTC	CASSVGEGRSYEQYF
TRBD2	-	TRBV4-3	TRBJ2-1	TGCGCCAGCAGCCAAGACAAAATGGGGGGGTTGTACAATGAGCAGTTCTTC	CASSQDKMGGLYNEQFF
-	-	TRBV19	TRBJ2-1	TGTGCCAGTAGTATTGGGGCGCGGGAGCAGTTCTTC	CASSIGAREQFF
-	-	TRBV5-5	TRBJ2-5	TGTGCCAGCAGCTTGGGGGGATTAAAGTACCAAGAGACCCAGTACTTC	CASSLGGLKYQETQYF
TRBD2	-	TRBV27	TRBJ2-7	TGTGCCAGCAGTTCCCGCGGATACTCTAGCGGGAGTTCCTACGAGCAGTACTTC	CASSSRGYSSGSSYEQYF
-	once	TRBV6-4	TRBJ2-2	TGTGCCAGCAGTGCATCCGTGTTCACCGGGGAGCTGTTTTTT	CASSASVFTGELFF
-	-	TRBV18	TRBJ1-5	TGTGCCAGCTCCACCGGGATTCAGCCCCAGCATTTT	CASSTGIQPQHF
-	-	TRBV4-2	TRBJ2-7	TGTGCCAGCAGCCAAGATCCGGGAATTACGGTCGAGCAGTACTTC	CASSQDPGITVEQYF
-	-	TRBV2	TRBJ1-1	TGTGCCAGCGGCTACAGGGAGGGCACTGAAGCTTTCTTT	CASGYREGTEAFF
TRBD2	-	TRBV12-3/TRBV12-4	TRBJ2-1	TGTGCCAGCAGTCTAGCGGATAATGAGCAGTTCTTC	CASSLADNEQFF
-	-	TRBV7-3	TRBJ2-1	TGTGCCAGCAGCTTAAAGGCTGGGGGTTTTGAGCAGTTCTTC	CASSLKAGGFEQFF
TRBD2	once	TRBV4-3	TRBJ2-2	TGCGCCAGCAGCCAAGAAGGCAGTCCGGGACTAGCGACTACCGGGGAGCTGTTTTTT	CASSQEGSPGLATTGELFF
TRBD2	-	TRBV7-2	TRBJ2-1	TGTGCCAGCAGCTCGACTAGCGGGGAATACAATGAGCAGTTCTTC	CASSSTSGEYNEQFF